The clone carrying this T cell receptor beta chain was seen a few times. This sample was included in a study of sequential checkpoint blockade in melanoma. As for the study in general: Both treatment sequences were followed by maintenance nivolumab.

Using immunoSEQ multiplex PCR, the repertoire was profiled, and TCRdb retains in-frame clones only, with some absent. The sample records about 17,000 clones, around two thirds being singletons. Regarding treatment: randomized to nivolumab then ipilimumab (arm A) or the reverse (arm B). From thawed PBMCs, live CD3+CD8+ cells negative for CD19 and CD56 were sorted. CDR1 and CDR2 (germline): SGDLS, YYNGEE. The junction had 10 bases not matched to a gene; V was cut back by 3 bases and J by 4 bases. The CDR3 is made up of 17 amino acids. This chain joins TRBV9 and TRBJ2-1; 10 positions match TRBD2. The sample consisted of CD8+ T cells sorted from blood (inferred from file names), taken from a patient given nivolumab and ipilimumab in sequence. The clonotype originates from a human donor with melanoma. The DNA for the CDR3 is TGTGCCAGCAGCGACCACTTAAGCGGGGGGGGTTACAATGAGCAGTTCTTC. It codes for CASSDHLSGGGYNEQFF.